Following are 11 T cell receptor beta chains from one sample sequenced in a study of T cells after somatic rescue of genetic block. Sequenced by immunoSEQ multiplex PCR; TCRdb stores in-frame clones only, minus some. The data hold about 88,000 clones, with approximately 90% observed a single time. Input material: peripheral blood mononuclear cells (PBMCs). Receptors were obtained from a woman between 18 and 30 years old.

The V gene is TRBV5-1, the J gene TRBJ2-1; the D gene is possibly TRBD2 (5 bases). The CDR3 loop spans 11 amino acids. CDR1 is SGHRS and CDR2 is YFSETQ in the germline V gene. V was clipped by 4 bases and J by 7 bases, with 6 bases between them. The CDR3 region has the DNA TGCGCCAGCAGCCGGGGTAATGAGCAGTTCTTC. This encodes CASSRGNEQFF.

The J gene is TRBJ2-5, the V gene TRBV2; D is undetermined. This CDR3 is 15 amino acids long. Looked up from germline, CDR1 is SNHLY and CDR2 is FYNNEI. The V end was cut by 11 bases, the J end by 4 bases, with 23 bases between. The CDR3 spells CASHRSRVAGETQYF. The DNA of the CDR3 is TGTGCCTCCCACCGATCGAGAGTAGCAGGAGAGACCCAGTACTTC.

This clone was detected once. The V call is TRBV28, the J call TRBJ1-1; a weak D match, TRBD1 (6 bases). The germline V gene encodes CDR1 MDHEN and CDR2 SYDVKM. V shed 3 bases and J shed 11 bases, with 19 bases lying between them. This CDR3 spans 14 amino acids. Here the CDR3 reads CASSLGQGLASAFF. CDR3 bases: TGTGCCAGCAGTTTGGGGCAGGGGCTCGCCTCGGCTTTCTTT.

The genes are TRBV13 and TRBJ1-2; a weak D match, TRBD1 (5 bases). Germline-derived CDR1 and CDR2 are PRHDT and FYEKMQ (reference sequence). The CDR3 extends over 15 amino acids. The V gene lost 2 bases and the J gene lost 0 bases, with 10 bases spanning the gap. The CDR3 here is CASSLPWGANYGYTF. The CDR3 nucleotides are TGTGCCAGCAGCTTACCGTGGGGCGCTAACTATGGCTACACCTTC.

J is TRBJ2-1 and V is TRBV10-2; 13 bases are shared with TRBD2. CDR3 length: 21 residues. Germline CDR1 is WSHSY and CDR2 is SAAADI. The junction had 16 bases not matched to a gene; V was cut back by 5 bases and J by 0 bases. CDR3 DNA sequence: TGCGCCAGCAGTTTTCCTAAGAGACTAGCGGGAGGCCCCAGCTCCTACAATGAGCAGTTCTTC. As protein: CASSFPKRLAGGPSSYNEQFF.

The rearrangement joins TRBV29-1 to TRBJ2-1, with 7 bases that match TRBD2. The CDR3 sequence is 15 residues long. Trimming cost V 0 bases and J 4 bases; bases outside gene matches: 6. CDR1 and CDR2 (germline): SQVTM, ANQGSEA. The CDR3 DNA reads TGCAGCGTTGAAGAGCTTGGCGGGGGTTACAATGAGCAGTTCTTC. It translates to CSVEELGGGYNEQFF.

The rearrangement links TRBV30 to TRBJ1-1, with 9 bases that match TRBD1. J gave up 1 base and V 3 bases, and 0 bases lay outside the gene matches. The CDR3 totals 13 residues. Germline lookup yields CDR1 GTSNPN and CDR2 SVGIG (reference sequence). The CDR3 loop reads CAWRGQGNTEAFF. CDR3 nucleotide sequence: TGTGCCTGGAGGGGACAGGGGAACACTGAAGCTTTCTTT.

On this clone: The identical CDR3 is also encoded by other nucleotide sequences in the sample. V and J are TRBV27 and TRBJ1-5; the D gene is possibly TRBD1 (5 bases). The germline gives CDR1 MNHEY, CDR2 SMNVEV (reference sequence). There are 14 residues in the CDR3. V dropped 2 bases and J dropped 2 bases, with 7 bases sitting between them. CDR3 in amino acids: CASSLLGGNQPQHF. The CDR3 DNA reads as TGTGCCAGCAGTTTACTGGGGGGCAATCAGCCCCAGCATTTT.

This rearrangement joins TRBV11-2 to TRBJ2-2, with D perhaps matching TRBD1 (5 bases). CDR1 SGHAT and CDR2 FQNNGV come from the germline V gene. Trimming left V 2 bases short and J 6 bases short, with 10 bases between. CDR3 size: 14 residues. For the CDR3, the DNA is TGTGCCAGCAGCTTAATAGAAGGGGCCGGGGAGCTGTTTTTT. Translated, it gives CASSLIEGAGELFF.

The chain has TRBV6-5 and TRBJ2-6; D gene ambiguous. CDR1 and CDR2 from the germline V gene are MNHEY and SVGAGI. The CDR3 spans 15 residues. Trimming shortened V by 4 bases and J by 2 bases, and 9 bases separated the two germline ends. CDR3 in amino acids: CASSSAETGANVLTF. As DNA, the CDR3 is TGTGCCAGCAGTTCGGCTGAGACTGGGGCCAACGTCCTGACTTTC.

The CDR3 loop reads CASSFDTSTDTQYF. The CDR3 coding sequence is TGTGCCAGCAGCTTCGACACTAGCACAGATACGCAGTATTTT. The V gene is TRBV5-4, the J gene TRBJ2-3; D is undetermined. With 2 bases removed from V and 0 bases from J, the gap between germline ends came to 7 bases. Germline-derived CDR1 and CDR2 are SGHNT and YYREEE (reference sequence). This CDR3 has 14 amino acids. Variable domain in full (rest from reference TRBV5-4 and TRBJ2-3): ETGVTQSPTHLIKTRGQQVTLRCSSQSGHNTVSWYQQALGQGPQFIFQYYREEENGRGNFPPRFSGLQFPNYSSELNVNALELDDSALYLCASSFDTSTDTQYFGPGTRLTVL.